Shown below are 19 T cell receptor beta chains from a single sample sequenced in a study of control samples from healthy donors and cancer patients. This table comes from immunoSEQ multiplex PCR, and its TCRdb copy is limited to in-frame clones, with some not included. The data show roughly 83,000 clones, roughly 82% seen once. Sequenced input: blood. The receptors originated from a woman aged 60-70 years in good health.

The genes are TRBV5-4 and TRBJ1-2; no firm D call. The CDR3 totals 15 residues. V was shortened by 1 base and J by 0 bases, with 10 bases between the two germline ends. Germline V gene sequence: CDR1 SGHNT, CDR2 YYREEE (reference sequence). CDR3 sequence reads: CASSLPTGTNYGYTF. The CDR3 DNA follows: TGTGCCAGCAGCTTGCCGACCGGCACTAACTATGGCTACACCTTC.

The rearrangement joins TRBV15 to TRBJ2-7; D not resolved. The V and J ends lost 5 bases and 5 bases respectively, with 16 bases between them. The CDR3 has 14 residues. The germline CDR1 and CDR2 sequences are LNHNV and YYDKDF (reference sequence). CDR3 sequence reads: CATSELLDFNEQYF. The CDR3 nucleotides read TGTGCCACCAGCGAGCTGCTAGATTTCAACGAGCAGTACTTC.

The chain couples TRBV23-1 to TRBJ1-2; 9 nucleotides match TRBD1. TRBV23-1 is designated an ORF whose function remains uncertain. J gave up 4 bases and V 3 bases, and 6 bases lay outside the gene matches. The CDR3 is 15 residues long. The CDR3 sequence is CASSHCPGQGYGYTF. The CDR3, as DNA: TGCGCCAGCAGTCACTGCCCGGGACAGGGCTATGGCTACACCTTC.

The chain is built from TRBV2 and TRBJ1-5; D call uncertain. The germline gives CDR1 SNHLY, CDR2 FYNNEI. This CDR3 is built from 14 residues. V gave up 2 bases and J gave up 0 bases, with 5 bases separating them. The CDR3 DNA reads as TGTGCCAGCAGTGAACAGGATAGCAATCAGCCCCAGCATTTT. Translating it yields CASSEQDSNQPQHF.

CDR3 coding DNA: TGCAGTGCTAGTAGTCAGGGTGGGGTCGAGCAGTACTTC. Translated: CSASSQGGVEQYF. The V call is TRBV20-1, the J call TRBJ2-7; possibly TRBD1 for D (5 bases). CDR1 and CDR2 (germline): DFQATT, SNEGSKA (reference sequence). This CDR3 region has 13 residues. Deletions cut 3 bases from V and 6 bases from J, with 15 bases between.

The V and J genes are TRBV23-1 and TRBJ1-5; 7 bases agree with TRBD1. TRBV23-1 is an ORF; its function is uncertain. The CDR3 extends over 14 amino acids. The V and J ends lost 4 bases and 8 bases, in that order; junction bases with no gene match: 8. The CDR3 DNA is TGCGCCAGCAGTCTGGAGGGGGCGGTTAAGCCCCAGCATTTT. Translated, it gives CASSLEGAVKPQHF.

The chain couples TRBV27 to TRBJ2-3; 7 bases fit TRBD2. Per the germline V gene, CDR1 is MNHEY and CDR2 is SMNVEV (reference sequence). The CDR3 consists of 14 residues. J gave up 6 bases and V 3 bases, and 6 bases lay outside the gene matches. CDR3 protein: CASSFSGGGDTQYF. The CDR3 nucleotides are TGTGCCAGCAGTTTTTCGGGAGGCGGGGATACGCAGTATTTT.

This chain links TRBV6-4 with TRBJ1-2; D is undetermined. This CDR3 contains 16 residues. V dropped 7 bases and J dropped 2 bases, with 20 bases sitting between them. The germline CDR1 and CDR2 sequences are MRHNA and SNTAGT. The CDR3: CASTIYPLPANYGYTF. In DNA, the CDR3 is TGTGCCAGCACCATCTATCCCCTCCCGGCCAACTATGGCTACACCTTC.

The chain links TRBV7-9 to TRBJ1-1; D is ambiguous. Germline loops: CDR1 SEHNR, CDR2 FQNEAQ (reference sequence). This CDR3 is 12 amino acids long. The ends were cut back, 5 bases at V and 12 bases at J, with 16 bases in the middle. This CDR3 is CASSPKVPQTFF. CDR3 nucleotides: TGTGCCAGCAGCCCAAAGGTGCCCCAAACTTTCTTT. Variable domain in full (rest from reference TRBV7-9 and TRBJ1-1): DTGVSQNPRHKITKRGQNVTFRCDPISEHNRLYWYRQTLGQGPEFLTYFQNEAQLEKSRLLSDRFSAERPKGSFSTLEIQRTEQGDSAMYLCASSPKVPQTFFGQGTRLTVV.

V is TRBV28 and J is TRBJ1-1, with D perhaps matching TRBD1 (6 bases). Germline V gene lookup returns CDR1 MDHEN and CDR2 SYDVKM. The CDR3 is made up of 15 amino acids. V lost 5 bases and J 1 base, leaving 14 bases between the germline ends. The CDR3 reads CASSLPGGQNTEAFF. The CDR3 DNA reads as TGTGCCAGCAGTCTCCCGGGGGGGCAGAACACTGAAGCTTTCTTT.

The chain is built from TRBV5-1 and TRBJ2-7; tentatively, D is TRBD1 or TRBD2 (6 bases each). V was pared by 6 bases and J by 0 bases, with 13 bases between. The germline CDR1 and CDR2 sequences are SGHRS and YFSETQ. The CDR3 runs 14 residues. The CDR3 DNA reads as TGCGCCAGCACATGGGGGGCCAGCTCCTACGAGCAGTACTTC. This translates into CASTWGASSYEQYF.

The chain links TRBV27 to TRBJ1-1; no reliable D call. V was shortened by 2 bases and J by 8 bases, with 15 bases between the two germline ends. Germline CDR1 and CDR2: MNHEY and SMNVEV (reference sequence). The CDR3 covers 14 residues. CDR3 sequence (DNA): TGTGCCAGCAGTTTAGCGGCCGCGATAGGCGAAGCTTTCTTT. Translating gives CASSLAAAIGEAFF.

The V call is TRBV2, the J call TRBJ1-1; no clear D. The CDR3 loop spans 15 amino acids. Germline assignment: CDR1 SNHLY and CDR2 FYNNEI. The V gene lost 6 bases and the J gene lost 1 base, with 15 bases spanning the gap. The CDR3 nucleotides are TGTGCCAGCAGCCCTAGGCAGGCCAAGAACACTGAAGCTTTCTTT. It codes for CASSPRQAKNTEAFF.

The chain combines TRBV3-1 (or the pseudogene TRBV3-2) with TRBJ1-2, with D perhaps matching TRBD1 (5 bases). Trimming shortened V by 4 bases and J by 2 bases, and 17 bases separated the two germline ends. Germline V gene data show CDR1 as LGHDT and CDR2 as YNNKEL (reference sequence). This CDR3 is built from 16 residues. In DNA, the CDR3 is TGTGCCAGCAGCCCAGGTTCGGGAGGGGAAAACTATGGCTACACCTTC. The encoded protein is CASSPGSGGENYGYTF.

The V and J genes are TRBV28 and TRBJ1-2, with TRBD1 identical over 7 bases. There are 13 residues in the CDR3. Germline V CDR1 and CDR2: MDHEN, SYDVKM. With V trimmed by 5 bases and J by 5 bases, 5 bases remained unmatched. CDR3 in DNA: TGTGCCAGCAGTGGACAGGTCGGGTATGGCTACACCTTC. Its protein product is CASSGQVGYGYTF.

This sequence joins TRBV19 and TRBJ2-3, with 7 bases lining up with TRBD1. In germline, CDR1 is LNHDA, CDR2 SQIVND (reference sequence). The CDR3 has 15 residues. V was clipped by 5 bases and J by 2 bases; unmatched bases: 7. The DNA for the CDR3 is TGTGCCAGTAGTGCAAGGGACAGTCACACAGATACGCAGTATTTT. It is translated as CASSARDSHTDTQYF.

This clone showed up just once. The chain uses TRBV18 and TRBJ1-1, with a weak D call TRBD1 (6 bases). The CDR3 length is 15 residues. Germline CDR1 reads KGHSH; CDR2 reads LQKENI. Trimming cost V 3 bases and J 1 base, with 12 bases left between them. CDR3 sequence reads: CASSPGGGRNTEAFF. The CDR3 DNA is TGTGCCAGCTCACCTGGAGGGGGGAGGAACACTGAAGCTTTCTTT.

The rearrangement links TRBV20-1 to TRBJ2-1; D might be TRBD1 (5 bases). The V end lost 6 bases, the J end lost 16 bases, and 19 bases lay between the germline ends. CDR1 and CDR2 (germline): DFQATT, SNEGSKA (reference sequence). This CDR3 comprises 11 residues. The CDR3: CSATAGLGLFF. CDR3 nucleotide sequence: TGCAGTGCGACAGCCGGGCTAGGGCTTTTCTTC.

This clone was found once. V is TRBV21-1 and J is TRBJ1-2; TRBD1 is taken as the D call from the table, unchecked against the DNA. TRBV21-1 is labeled a pseudogene. The CDR3 contains 14 residues. CDR3 DNA sequence: TGTGCCAGCAGCAAAGGTACAGGGCGCGTCGGCTACACCTTC. Its protein product is CASSKGTGRVGYTF.